A selection of T cell receptor beta chains follows, all from one sample in a study of T cell responses to AZD1222 COVID-19 vaccine. Using immunoSEQ multiplex PCR, the repertoire was profiled, and TCRdb retains in-frame clones only, with some absent. The sample records 100,000 to 150,000 clones, around 90% being singletons. The material sequenced was peripheral blood, taken on day 0 of AZD1222 vaccination. The origin of the receptors is an adult in good health. Each CDR3 is given with its conserved first and last residue. The D gene is left open where the match is weak. Not every row has a clone size; where given, it reads once, few, many or a size class.

V	size	D	J	CDR3	DNA
TRBV27	.	.	TRBJ1-1	CASSPIDRGTEAFF	TGTGCCAGCAGTCCGATCGACAGAGGAACTGAAGCTTTCTTT
TRBV6-2/TRBV6-3	.	TRBD1	TRBJ2-3	CASSPAFRDSFWWDTQYF	TGTGCCAGCAGCCCGGCATTCCGGGACAGTTTTTGGTGGGATACGCAGTATTTT
TRBV7-3	.	TRBD1	TRBJ1-2	CASSETGGKSYGYTF	TGTGCCAGCAGCGAAACAGGGGGCAAGAGCTATGGCTACACCTTC
TRBV11-2	.	.	TRBJ2-5	CASSSRGGEETQYF	TGTGCCAGCAGCTCCCGCGGGGGCGAAGAGACCCAGTACTTC
TRBV7-2	.	TRBD2	TRBJ2-4	CASSSTSGRIRGNIQYF	TGTGCCAGCAGCTCTACTAGCGGGAGGATTCGTGGAAACATTCAGTACTTC
TRBV2	few	.	TRBJ1-1	CASTTDRYTEAFF	TGTGCCAGCACCACTGACAGATACACTGAAGCTTTCTTT
TRBV6-4	.	.	TRBJ1-1	CASSFDRNTEAFF	TGTGCCAGCAGTTTCGACAGGAACACTGAAGCTTTCTTT
TRBV7-9	.	TRBD1	TRBJ2-5	CASSLSTGGAKTQYF	TGTGCCAGCAGCCTATCGACAGGGGGTGCCAAGACCCAGTACTTC
TRBV6-5	.	.	TRBJ1-5	CASRRGSNQPQHF	TGTGCCAGCCGCCGGGGCAGCAATCAGCCCCAGCATTTT
TRBV11-3	.	TRBD1	TRBJ2-5	CASSSGTGGETQYF	TGTGCCAGCAGCTCAGGGACAGGGGGTGAGACCCAGTACTTC